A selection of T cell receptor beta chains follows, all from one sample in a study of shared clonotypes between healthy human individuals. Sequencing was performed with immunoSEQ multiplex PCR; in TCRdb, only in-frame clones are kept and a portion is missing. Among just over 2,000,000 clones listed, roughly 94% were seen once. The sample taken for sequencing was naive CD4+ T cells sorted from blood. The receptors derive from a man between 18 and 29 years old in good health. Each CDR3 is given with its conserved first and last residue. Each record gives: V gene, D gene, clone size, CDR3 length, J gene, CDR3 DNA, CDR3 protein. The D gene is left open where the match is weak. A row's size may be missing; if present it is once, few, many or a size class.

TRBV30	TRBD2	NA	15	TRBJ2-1	TGTGCCTGGACTCCTAGCGGGAGGGCCAGGAATGAGCAGTTCTTC	CAWTPSGRARNEQFF
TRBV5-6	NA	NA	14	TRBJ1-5	TGTGCCAGCAGCTTGGGAAGTTACAATCAGCCCCAGCATTTT	CASSLGSYNQPQHF
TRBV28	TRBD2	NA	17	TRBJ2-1	TGTGCCAGCAGTTTACCCCTAGCGGGGGGGCCGGACAATGAGCAGTTCTTC	CASSLPLAGGPDNEQFF
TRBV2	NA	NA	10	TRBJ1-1	TGTGCCAGCAGTGATGGGGGAGCTTTCTTT	CASSDGGAFF
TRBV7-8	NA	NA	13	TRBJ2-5	TGTGCCAGCAGCTTACCTCCCGGGGGGACCCAGTACTTC	CASSLPPGGTQYF
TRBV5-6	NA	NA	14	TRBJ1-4	TGTGCCAGCAGCTTCTTTAAGCTGAATGAAAAACTGTTTTTT	CASSFFKLNEKLFF
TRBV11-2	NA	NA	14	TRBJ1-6	TGTGCCAGCAGCTTCGGCCAGATTAATTCACCCCTCCACTTT	CASSFGQINSPLHF
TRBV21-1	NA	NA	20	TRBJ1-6	TGTGCCAGCAGCCCTTTACCACCCTTTCGCCGACAGGGCGAAAATTCACCCCTCCACTTT	CASSPLPPFRRQGENSPLHF
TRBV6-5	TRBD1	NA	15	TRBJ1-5	TGTGCCAGCAGAGCACCGGGACAGGGTTATCAGCCCCAGCATTTT	CASRAPGQGYQPQHF
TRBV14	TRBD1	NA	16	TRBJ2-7	TGTGCCAGCAGCCAGGGGGCCGGGACAGGGACGTTCGAGCAGTACTTC	CASSQGAGTGTFEQYF
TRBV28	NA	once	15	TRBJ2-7	TGTGCCAGCAGTTTCCGACAGAAGAGCTCCTACGAGCAGTACTTC	CASSFRQKSSYEQYF
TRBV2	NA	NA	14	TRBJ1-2	TGTGCCAGCACCCCCGGGGGGGAGGGATATGGCTACACCTTC	CASTPGGEGYGYTF
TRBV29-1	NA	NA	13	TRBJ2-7	TGCAGCGTTGAAAGGACAGCTGGGGACGAGCAGTACTTC	CSVERTAGDEQYF
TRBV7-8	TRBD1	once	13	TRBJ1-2	TGTGCCAGCAGGCCAGCAGGGGGCTATGGCTACACCTTC	CASRPAGGYGYTF
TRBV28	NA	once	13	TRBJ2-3	TGTGCCAGCAAAAACCGGGGCACAGATACGCAGTATTTT	CASKNRGTDTQYF
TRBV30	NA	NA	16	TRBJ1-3	TGTGCCTGGAGTGTAATTGGGGGTGGAGCTGGAAACACCATATATTTT	CAWSVIGGGAGNTIYF
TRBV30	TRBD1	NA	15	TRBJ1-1	TGTGCCTGGAGTGGCCGGGGGACAGTGAACACTGAAGCTTTCTTT	CAWSGRGTVNTEAFF
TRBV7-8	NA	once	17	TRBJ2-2	TGTGCCAGCAGCTTATGGAACCGACAGGAGTACGCCGGGGAGCTGTTTTTT	CASSLWNRQEYAGELFF
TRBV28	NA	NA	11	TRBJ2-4	TGTGCCAGCAGGGACAGAGGGTATCAGTACTTC	CASRDRGYQYF
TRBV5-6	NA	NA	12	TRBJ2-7	TGTGCCAGCAGCGCAGGGGCCTACGAGCAGTACTTC	CASSAGAYEQYF